The 31 T cell receptor beta chains below all came from one sample that was sequenced in a study of shared clonotypes between healthy human individuals. The method was immunoSEQ multiplex PCR; TCRdb's version includes in-frame clones alone and lacks a portion of them. In the table there are 1.5 million to 2.5 million clones, roughly 94% of which are singletons. The naive CD8 population came from CD45RO-negative cells selected for CCR7, without terminally differentiated effector memory CD45RA+ cells. Sequenced material: naive CD8+ T cells sorted from blood. Receptor source: a man in his late teens or twenties in good health.

The chain couples TRBV7-9 to TRBJ2-5; 8 nucleotides align to TRBD2. Germline-derived CDR1 and CDR2 are SEHNR and FQNEAQ (reference sequence). V dropped 6 bases and J dropped 3; count of bases not matched to a gene: 12. The CDR3 loop spans 16 amino acids. The CDR3 region has the DNA TGTGCCAGCAGTTTGGGGAGCGGGGGCGAAAAAGAGACCCAGTACTTC. Amino acids: CASSLGSGGEKETQYF.

The genes are TRBV6-5 and TRBJ2-7; TRBD2 is a possible D gene (5 bases). The CDR3 consists of 16 residues. The ends were cut back, 0 bases at V and 3 bases at J, with 15 bases in the middle. The germline CDR1 and CDR2 sequences are MNHEY and SVGAGI. CDR3 in DNA: TGTGCCAGCAGTTACTCGGAGGAACAACCTTACTACGAGCAGTACTTC. The encoded protein is CASSYSEEQPYYEQYF.

The V gene is TRBV7-9, the J gene TRBJ2-5, with a tentative D call TRBD1 (6 bases). Between the trimmed V and J ends, which lost 7 bases and 1 base, there was a span of 13 bases. The CDR3 contains 14 residues. Germline lookup yields CDR1 SEHNR and CDR2 FQNEAQ (reference sequence). CDR3 amino acids: CASTFLGAQETQYF. In DNA, the CDR3 is TGTGCCAGCACCTTTCTGGGGGCCCAAGAGACCCAGTACTTC.

The chain employs TRBV11-3 and TRBJ2-2; possible D gene TRBD2, 5 bases. The CDR3 is made up of 14 amino acids. Germline CDR1 SGHNT, CDR2 YENEEA. Trimming removed 5 bases at V and 6 bases at J, with 13 bases between. The CDR3 nucleotides read TGTGCCAGCAGCGAGGGTGCCGGGTCCGGGGAGCTGTTTTTT. Its protein product is CASSEGAGSGELFF.

The chain couples TRBV2 to TRBJ2-1, with D perhaps being TRBD1 or TRBD2 (5 bases each). CDR3 length: 16 residues. V lost 9 bases and J lost 2, with 20 bases in between. CDR1 and CDR2 (germline): SNHLY, FYNNEI. This chain's CDR3 is CARKRGSEGAYNEQFF. The DNA of the CDR3 is TGTGCCAGGAAACGGGGCAGCGAGGGAGCCTACAATGAGCAGTTCTTC.

Points on this clone: The same CDR3 arises from other DNA sequences in this sample as well. The CDR3 spells CASSQAGVPDTQYF. The CDR3 DNA reads TGCGCCAGCAGCCAAGCAGGGGTTCCAGATACGCAGTATTTT. The rearrangement uses TRBV4-1 and TRBJ2-3; weak D call: TRBD1 (6 bases). Germline V gene sequence: CDR1 MGHRA, CDR2 YSYEKL. There are 14 residues in the CDR3. Trimming took off 1 base at V and 4 bases at J, with 9 bases between the two ends.

The genes are TRBV13 and TRBJ1-3; no firm D call. Between the trimmed V and J ends, which lost 4 bases and 7 bases, there was a span of 14 bases. This CDR3 comprises 14 residues. Looked up from germline, CDR1 is PRHDT and CDR2 is FYEKMQ (reference sequence). The CDR3 loop is CASSSPRVLNTIYF. CDR3 in DNA: TGTGCCAGCAGCTCCCCTCGGGTGTTGAACACCATATATTTT. The full variable domain, completed using reference TRBV13 and TRBJ1-3, is AAGVIQSPRHLIKEKRETATLKCYPIPRHDTVYWYQQGPGQDPQFLISFYEKMQSDKGSIPDRFSAQQFSDYHSELNMSSLELGDSALYFCASSSPRVLNTIYFGEGSWLTVV.

The chain's CDR3 is CASSLSFGGDVNTQYF. CDR3 nucleotide sequence: TGTGCCAGCAGCCTCTCATTTGGGGGGGACGTGAATACGCAGTATTTT. V is TRBV7-3 and J is TRBJ2-3, with 7 bases matching TRBD2. The CDR3 is made up of 16 amino acids. From germline, CDR1 is SGHTA and CDR2 FQGTGA. Germline trimming cut 5 bases from V and 7 bases from J; bases unmatched to any gene: 15.

The CDR3 DNA reads as TGTGCCAGCAGCTCATCTATAGGGGTCGGCGAGCAGTACTTC. Protein: CASSSSIGVGEQYF. The J gene is TRBJ2-7, the V gene TRBV7-9, with a possible D match to TRBD1 (5 bases). CDR1 is SEHNR and CDR2 is FQNEAQ in the germline V gene (reference sequence). CDR3 size: 14 residues. V lost 4 bases, J lost 6 bases, and 16 bases lay in between.

V gene TRBV11-2 combines with J gene TRBJ1-6, with TRBD1 matching over 8 bases. This CDR3 is built from 17 residues. The V gene's germline CDR1 is SGHAT and CDR2 FQNNGV. With V trimmed by 1 base and J by 6 bases, 8 bases remained unmatched. This chain's CDR3 is CASSLAGTGYGNSPLHF. The CDR3 DNA reads TGTGCCAGCAGCTTAGCCGGGACAGGCTATGGTAATTCACCCCTCCACTTT. Complete variable domain (other parts from reference TRBV11-2 and TRBJ1-6): EAGVAQSPRYKIIEKRQSVAFWCNPISGHATLYWYQQILGQGPKLLIQFQNNGVVDDSQLPKDRFSAERLKGVDSTLKIQPAKLEDSAVYLCASSLAGTGYGNSPLHFGNGTRLTVT.

The chain is built from TRBV6-5 and TRBJ2-1; D uncertain. Germline lookup yields CDR1 MNHEY and CDR2 SVGAGI. The CDR3 consists of 12 residues. The V end was cut by 4 bases, the J end by 9 bases, with 10 bases between. CDR3 sequence (DNA): TGTGCCAGCAGTTCATCGGGTGCTGAGCAGTTCTTC. It encodes CASSSSGAEQFF.

The V and J genes are TRBV28 and TRBJ1-4; 7 bases agree with TRBD1. J gave up 6 bases and V 5 bases, and 12 bases lay outside the gene matches. This CDR3 has 16 residues. From germline, CDR1 is MDHEN and CDR2 SYDVKM. CDR3 nucleotide sequence: TGTGCCAGCAGTCCTCCGTCGACAGGGCCGGATGAAAAACTGTTTTTT. Amino acids: CASSPPSTGPDEKLFF.

The rearrangement joins TRBV11-2 to TRBJ2-7, with TRBD1 matching over 10 bases. The germline gives CDR1 SGHAT, CDR2 FQNNGV. V lost 3 bases, J lost 6 bases, and 11 bases stayed unmatched. The CDR3 runs 16 residues. DNA for the CDR3: TGTGCCAGCAGCTTGGGGCCCGGGACAGGGGACTCCGAGCAGTACTTC. Protein: CASSLGPGTGDSEQYF.

The chain is built from TRBV30 and TRBJ2-7; 9 bases align to TRBD2. Germline CDR1 reads GTSNPN; CDR2 reads SVGIG (reference sequence). The trim removed 0 bases at V and 3 bases at J, leaving 3 bases unmatched. CDR3 length equals 14 residues. The CDR3 protein is CAWSVLRGGYEQYF. The CDR3 DNA reads TGTGCCTGGAGTGTATTGCGGGGGGGCTACGAGCAGTACTTC.

The chain couples TRBV7-2 to TRBJ1-6; 7 bases are shared with TRBD1. The V gene's germline CDR1 is SGHTA and CDR2 FQGNSA. The CDR3 totals 17 residues. J gave up 8 bases and V 5 bases, and 15 bases lay outside the gene matches. CDR3 in DNA: TGTGCCAGCAGCGCACCACAGGGGCCTAACCCCTATTCACCCCTCCACTTT. As protein: CASSAPQGPNPYSPLHF.

This rearrangement joins TRBV28 to TRBJ2-1; 13 bases line up with TRBD2. The CDR3 loop spans 21 amino acids. Unmatched junction bases numbered 19, after V lost 6 bases and J lost 2 bases. Germline values: CDR1 MDHEN, CDR2 SYDVKM. The CDR3 reads CASSLPSGLAGAEGPYNEQFF. The CDR3 bases are TGTGCCAGCAGCCTCCCCTCTGGACTAGCGGGGGCCGAAGGCCCCTACAATGAGCAGTTCTTC.

The V call is TRBV9, the J call TRBJ2-1; TRBD2 might be the D (6 bases). The CDR3 loop spans 17 amino acids. Germline CDR1 SGDLS, CDR2 YYNGEE. V was trimmed by 2 bases and J by 4 bases, leaving 19 bases between them. This chain's CDR3 is CASSVGDWGADYNEQFF. CDR3 nucleotides: TGTGCCAGCAGCGTGGGGGACTGGGGCGCGGATTACAATGAGCAGTTCTTC.

A remark on this clone: The identical CDR3 is also encoded by other nucleotide sequences in the sample. The chain recombines TRBV30 with TRBJ2-3, with D possibly being TRBD1 (6 bases). V lost 1 base to trimming and J lost 3 bases, with 14 bases between them. The CDR3 runs 15 residues. CDR1 and CDR2 from the germline V gene are GTSNPN and SVGIG (reference sequence). CDR3 nucleotides: TGTGCCTGGAGTGCGACAGGCTGGGGGACAGATACGCAGTATTTT. Translated, it gives CAWSATGWGTDTQYF.

The chain uses TRBV19 and TRBJ2-3; D uncertain. Germline V gene lookup returns CDR1 LNHDA and CDR2 SQIVND (reference sequence). This CDR3 spans 14 amino acids. Trimming took off 4 bases at V and 0 bases at J, with 8 bases between the two ends. The CDR3 nucleotides read TGTGCCAGTAGTACTCCCCTTAGCACAGATACGCAGTATTTT. Amino acid sequence: CASSTPLSTDTQYF.

The chain links TRBV6-5 to TRBJ2-1, with D possibly being TRBD1 or TRBD2 (6 bases each). The CDR3 length is 16 residues. In germline, CDR1 is MNHEY, CDR2 SVGAGI. Trimming pared 1 base from V and 4 bases from J, leaving 14 bases between. CDR3 DNA sequence: TGTGCCAGCAGTTACTACGGTGGGGGGCCTTACAATGAGCAGTTCTTC. Its translation is CASSYYGGGPYNEQFF.

CDR3 nucleotides: TGTGCCAGCCAGGGCCTAAGGACAATGGGGCCCCAGCATTTT. Protein sequence: CASQGLRTMGPQHF. V usage is TRBV11-3 and J usage is TRBJ1-5, with D perhaps matching TRBD1 (5 bases). The ends were cut back, 8 bases at V and 9 bases at J, with 20 bases in the middle. The CDR3 consists of 14 residues. In germline, CDR1 is SGHNT, CDR2 YENEEA.

The chain combines TRBV30 with TRBJ2-5, with a possible D match to TRBD1 (5 bases). CDR3 size: 14 residues. The germline V and J ends were trimmed by 0 bases and 0 bases, with 8 bases remaining between them. Per the germline V gene, CDR1 is GTSNPN and CDR2 is SVGIG (reference sequence). The DNA for the CDR3 is TGTGCCTGGAGTGTAATGGGGCACCAAGAGACCCAGTACTTC. Translating it yields CAWSVMGHQETQYF.

This clone was found once. J is TRBJ2-7 and V is TRBV19; D gene unclear. The CDR3 covers 13 residues. The germline V gene encodes CDR1 LNHDA and CDR2 SQIVND (reference sequence). Deletions cut 5 bases from V and 3 bases from J, with 11 bases between. The CDR3 DNA sequence: TGTGCCAGTAGTGTTGCAGTCGGCTACGAGCAGTACTTC. Translation: CASSVAVGYEQYF.

The chain recombines TRBV6-5 with TRBJ1-1; D is perhaps TRBD1 (5 bases). Deletions cut 6 bases from V and 4 bases from J, with 12 bases between. CDR1 is MNHEY, CDR2 SVGAGI, per germline. This CDR3 region has 13 residues. CDR3 residues: CASRLGGGTEAFF. As DNA, the CDR3 is TGTGCCAGCAGGCTCGGGGGAGGCACTGAAGCTTTCTTT.

The sample holds one count of this clone. This specimen includes other DNA sequences encoding the same CDR3. CDR3 DNA: TGTGCCAGCAGTGGGACAGGTCCCTACGAGCAGTACTTC. This codes for CASSGTGPYEQYF. The rearrangement joins TRBV6-1 to TRBJ2-7; TRBD1 matches at 7 bases. Germline V lookup: CDR1 MNHNS, CDR2 SASEGT. This CDR3 region has 13 residues. The V gene end was trimmed by 4 bases and the J gene end by 2 bases; junction bases not matched to a gene: 2.

The chain employs TRBV29-1 and TRBJ2-7; the D gene could be TRBD1 or TRBD2 (7 bases each). Germline CDR1 SQVTM, CDR2 ANQGSEA. CDR3 length equals 13 residues. Trimming left V 2 bases short and J 4 bases short, with 12 bases between. As DNA, the CDR3 is TGCAGCGTTGAAACAGGGGAGGGATACGAGCAGTACTTC. Residues: CSVETGEGYEQYF.

As for this clone: Other nucleotide sequences in the sample specify the same CDR3. The V and J genes are TRBV9 and TRBJ2-7; D perhaps matches TRBD1 (5 bases). This CDR3 has 14 residues. The V gene's germline CDR1 is SGDLS and CDR2 YYNGEE. Trimming shortened V by 0 bases and J by 3 bases, and 10 bases separated the two germline ends. DNA for the CDR3: TGTGCCAGCAGCGTAGAAGACAGCTACTACGAGCAGTACTTC. Its translation is CASSVEDSYYEQYF.

This clone appeared a few times. The V and J genes are TRBV27 and TRBJ2-7; D uncertain. Germline V gives CDR1 MNHEY, CDR2 SMNVEV (reference sequence). This CDR3 has 9 amino acids. The V end was cut by 9 bases, the J end by 4 bases, with 4 bases between. Here the CDR3 DNA reads TGTGCCAGGGTATACGAGCAGTACTTC. Its translation: CARVYEQYF.

This chain joins TRBV11-2 and TRBJ2-1; D is perhaps TRBD1 or TRBD2 (5 bases each). Trimming removed 5 bases at V and 9 bases at J, with 14 bases between. CDR1 is SGHAT, CDR2 FQNNGV, per germline. The CDR3 loop spans 13 amino acids. For the CDR3, the DNA is TGTGCCAGCAGCCGGACGGGGACGAGTGAGCAGTTCTTC. Its translation is CASSRTGTSEQFF.

The chain carries TRBV4-3 and TRBJ1-4; possibly TRBD1 for D (6 bases). Trimming left V 0 bases short and J 2 bases short, with 19 bases between. Germline loops: CDR1 LGHNA, CDR2 YSLEER. The CDR3 runs to 19 residues. CDR3 loop: CASSQDQGFQLGTNEKLFF. The CDR3 DNA follows: TGCGCCAGCAGCCAAGATCAGGGGTTTCAACTGGGTACTAATGAAAAACTGTTTTTT.

The chain couples TRBV6-5 to TRBJ2-7; D is uncertain. V lost 8 bases and J lost 7, with 6 bases in between. The CDR3 runs to 9 residues. Germline lookup yields CDR1 MNHEY and CDR2 SVGAGI. In DNA form, the CDR3 reads TGTGCCAGCGGCCTGGAGCAGTACTTC. Translation: CASGLEQYF.